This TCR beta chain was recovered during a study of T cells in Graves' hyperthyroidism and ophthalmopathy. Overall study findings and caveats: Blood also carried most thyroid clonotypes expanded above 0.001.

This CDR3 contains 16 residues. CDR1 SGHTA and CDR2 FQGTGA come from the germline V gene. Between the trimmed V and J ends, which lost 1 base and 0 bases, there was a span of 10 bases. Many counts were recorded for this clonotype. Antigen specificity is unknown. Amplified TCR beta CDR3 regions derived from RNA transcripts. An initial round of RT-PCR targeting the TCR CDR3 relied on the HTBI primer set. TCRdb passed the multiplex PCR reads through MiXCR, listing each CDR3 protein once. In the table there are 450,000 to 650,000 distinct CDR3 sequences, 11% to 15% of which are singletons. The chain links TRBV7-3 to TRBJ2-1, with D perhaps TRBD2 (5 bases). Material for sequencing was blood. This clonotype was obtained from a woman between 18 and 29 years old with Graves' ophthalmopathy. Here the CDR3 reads CASSLKAASSYNEQFF. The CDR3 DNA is TGTGCCAGCAGCTTAAAAGCGGCTAGCTCCTACAATGAGCAGTTCTTC.